This TCR beta chain was recovered during a study of metastatic and nonmetastatic thyroid tumors. Study-wide context: Samples came from malignant and benign thyroid patients, and repertoires were compared across blood and tumor or nodule tissue. Findings and limits, study-wide: Within blood and tumor, benign nodules reportedly had significantly lower TCR beta diversity than malignant thyroid tumors did.

All patients were untreated before thyroid surgery. This clone qualifies as medium-sized (0.01 to 0.1%). As yet, its antigen is unknown. CDR1 is MNHNS, CDR2 SASEGT, per germline. V was trimmed by 6 bases and J by 1 base, leaving 12 bases between them. This CDR3 has 15 amino acids. Original analysis: CDR3 was compared across clinicopathological groups, and the resulting differences were used to build a distant-metastasis classifier for papillary thyroid cancer. TCRdb redid the clone calls on the PCR reads using MiXCR. In this record, the V and J calls reflect TCRdb's handling and not the investigators' own analysis. The sample has roughly 13,000 clones; approximately 27% are singletons.

The sequence came from a female donor with papillary thyroid cancer or a benign thyroid nodule (not recorded which). Some clones in this sample may be carry-over from other donors' samples. The chain couples TRBV6-1 to TRBJ2-2; the D gene is possibly TRBD2 (6 bases). Specimen: tumor tissue. This CDR3 is CASSPPRGNTGELFF. Here the CDR3 DNA reads TGTGCCAGCAGCCCCCCGCGGGGGAACACCGGGGAGCTGTTTTTT.